The 19 T cell receptor beta chains reported below all come from one sample, sequenced in a study of early T cells in non-severe SARS-CoV-2 infection. MiXCR was run by TCRdb on the 5' RACE reads, yielding one entry per CDR3 protein. The sample holds tens of thousands of distinct CDR3 sequences, around 6% seen once. The sample was whole blood. All receptors derive from an adult who was a healthcare worker with PCR-confirmed SARS-CoV-2 infection or an uninfected control (not recorded which).

On this clonotype: One junction end does not reproduce the germline sequence, and a read error may be involved. The chain joins TRBV28 to TRBJ2-7; D remains ambiguous. Germline V CDR1 and CDR2: MDHEN, SYDVKM. The CDR3 has 12 amino acids. CDR3: CASSLSPYEQYF. Written as DNA, the CDR3 is TGTGCGAGCAGTTTATCTCCTTACGAGCAGTACTTC.

This clonotype is judged medium-sized. The rearrangement uses TRBV10-3 and TRBJ2-3; 11 bases are shared with TRBD1. V lost 7 bases to trimming and J lost 5 bases; unmatched junction nucleotides: 8. This CDR3 has 15 residues. CDR1 and CDR2 from the germline V gene are ENHRY and SYGVKD. Here the CDR3 DNA reads TGTGCCATCAAGTCCCGGACAGGGGGCGGAGATACGCAGTATTTT. It codes for CAIKSRTGGGDTQYF.

This clonotype was seen repeatedly, ten times or more. The rearrangement joins TRBV9 to TRBJ1-4; D not certain. Trimming cost V 0 bases and J 5 bases, with 8 bases left between them. Germline V gene lookup returns CDR1 SGDLS and CDR2 YYNGEE. The CDR3 has 14 amino acids. DNA for the CDR3: TGTGCCAGCAGCGTAGGGGGAGGAAATGAAAAACTGTTTTTT. It yields the protein CASSVGGGNEKLFF.

This chain links TRBV12-3 or TRBV12-4 with TRBJ1-1; tentative D call: TRBD1 (5 bases). This CDR3 is built from 13 residues. The V end lost 0 bases, the J end lost 5 bases, and 7 bases lay between the germline ends. The CDR3 DNA reads TGTGCCAGCAGTTTAGCGGGGGTTACTGAAGCTTTCTTT. Its protein is CASSLAGVTEAFF.

This clonotype was detected many times. The gene calls are TRBV24-1 and TRBJ2-1; 8 positions agree with TRBD1. Per the germline V gene, CDR1 is KGHDR and CDR2 is SFDVKD. The length of the CDR3 is 17 residues. J lost 0 bases, V lost 1 base, and 4 bases had no gene match. This chain's CDR3 is CATSDFTGGSSYNEQFF. CDR3 sequence (DNA): TGTGCCACCAGTGATTTTACAGGGGGGAGCTCCTACAATGAGCAGTTCTTC.

In this sample, this clonotype turned up many times. V and J are TRBV9 and TRBJ2-3; TRBD2 matches at 9 bases. J gave up 2 bases and V 1 base, and 2 bases lay outside the gene matches. Germline CDR1 SGDLS, CDR2 YYNGEE. The CDR3 totals 15 residues. The CDR3 reads CASSVRGGATDTQYF. The DNA of the CDR3 is TGTGCCAGCAGCGTACGCGGGGGGGCCACAGATACGCAGTATTTT.

The chain joins TRBV20-1 to TRBJ2-1; D remains ambiguous. This CDR3 contains 13 residues. Per the germline V gene, CDR1 is DFQATT and CDR2 is SNEGSKA (reference sequence). Trimming pared 2 bases from V and 2 bases from J, leaving 7 bases between. CDR3 loop: CSARHGTYNEQFF. CDR3 nucleotide sequence: TGCAGTGCTAGACACGGAACCTACAATGAGCAGTTCTTC.

This clonotype was detected ten times or more. The chain employs TRBV6-1 and TRBJ1-2, with TRBD1 identical over 9 bases. V lost 0 bases and J lost 5; bases outside the gene matches: 13. Germline CDR1 and CDR2: MNHNS and SASEGT. The CDR3 sequence is 18 residues long. The CDR3 region is CASSEALRGTGFLYGYTF. Here the CDR3 DNA reads TGTGCCAGCAGTGAAGCGCTTCGAGGGACAGGGTTCCTTTATGGCTACACCTTC.

There are many counts of this clonotype. This chain connects TRBV5-5 to TRBJ1-6, with D perhaps matching TRBD1 (5 bases). The ends were cut back, 0 bases at V and 4 bases at J, with 11 bases in the middle. The V gene's germline CDR1 is SGHKS and CDR2 YYEKEE (reference sequence). The length of the CDR3 is 16 residues. CDR3 loop: CASSLGTRTYNSPLHF. Here the CDR3 DNA reads TGTGCCAGCAGCTTGGGCACCAGGACATATAATTCACCCCTCCACTTT.

This clonotype was observed a handful of times. The chain uses TRBV28 and TRBJ2-7; D is uncertain. The ends were cut back, 2 bases at V and 4 bases at J, with 3 bases in the middle. In germline, CDR1 is MDHEN, CDR2 SYDVKM. There are 11 residues in the CDR3. The CDR3 DNA reads TGTGCCAGCAGTTTAACTTACGAGCAGTACTTC. Translated: CASSLTYEQYF.

The rearrangement links TRBV6-8 to TRBJ2-1; D might be TRBD1 (6 bases). Germline CDR1 MNHGY, CDR2 SAAAGT. The CDR3 extends over 14 amino acids. Trimming left V 8 bases short and J 3 bases short, with 14 bases between. The CDR3, as DNA: TGTGCCAGCGGACCTATACAGGGCTACAATGAGCAGTTCTTC. Its translation is CASGPIQGYNEQFF.

This clonotype was found a few times. The J gene is TRBJ1-5, the V gene TRBV2, with D perhaps matching TRBD1 (5 bases). Germline V CDR1 and CDR2: SNHLY, FYNNEI. CDR3 length: 13 residues. The germline V and J ends were trimmed by 8 bases and 2 bases, with 10 bases remaining between them. CDR3 coding DNA: TGTGCCAGCGGGGGGGATGGCAATCAGCCCCAGCATTTT. As protein: CASGGDGNQPQHF.

Many counts were recorded for this clonotype. The rearrangement joins TRBV7-2 to TRBJ1-6; D remains ambiguous. Germline CDR1 reads SGHTA; CDR2 reads FQGNSA. Trimming pared 7 bases from V and 4 bases from J, leaving 5 bases between. The CDR3 is made up of 12 amino acids. CDR3 bases: TGTGCCAGCAACGATTATAATTCACCCCTCCACTTT. This sequence encodes CASNDYNSPLHF.

This clonotype was counted only a few times. CDR3 sequence: CASSLSRVSQPQHF. Written as DNA, the CDR3 is TGTGCCAGCAGTTTGTCGAGGGTTTCTCAGCCCCAGCATTTT. V gene TRBV12-3 or TRBV12-4 combines with J gene TRBJ1-5; D remains unclear. The CDR3 is made up of 14 amino acids. Trimming left V 3 bases short and J 6 bases short, with 12 bases between.

A few counts support this clonotype. This chain links TRBV20-1 with TRBJ2-7; D is perhaps TRBD2 (6 bases). Germline V gene data show CDR1 as DFQATT and CDR2 as SNEGSKA (reference sequence). The CDR3 length is 15 residues. Trimming left V 2 bases short and J 2 bases short, with 16 bases between. The DNA for the CDR3 is TGCAGTGCTAGATGGTGGGGGGAACAAACCTACGAGCAGTACTTC. It translates to CSARWWGEQTYEQYF.

The chain combines TRBV3-1 with TRBJ1-1; no clear D gene. Trimming shortened V by 3 bases and J by 0 bases, and 8 bases separated the two germline ends. The CDR3 totals 14 residues. Germline assignment: CDR1 LGHDT and CDR2 YNNKEL (reference sequence). This chain's CDR3 is CASSQIWMNTEAFF. CDR3 nucleotide sequence: TGTGCCAGCAGCCAGATATGGATGAACACTGAAGCTTTCTTT.

This clonotype was counted a few times. V usage is TRBV7-2 and J usage is TRBJ1-5; D gene ambiguous. The CDR3 has 13 amino acids. V was trimmed by 3 bases and J by 4 bases, leaving 7 bases between them. The V gene's germline CDR1 is SGHTA and CDR2 FQGNSA. The CDR3 DNA reads TGTGCCAGCAGCTTTACCGAAAATCAGCCCCAGCATTTT. Translation gives CASSFTENQPQHF. The variable domain in full, completed from reference TRBV7-2 and TRBJ1-5, reads GAGVSQSPSNKVTEKGKDVELRCDPISGHTALYWYRQSLGQGLEFLIYFQGNSAPDKSGLPSDRFSAERTGGSVSTLTIQRTQQEDSAVYLCASSFTENQPQHFGDGTRLSIL.

This clonotype was observed at least ten times. V is TRBV20-1 and J is TRBJ2-1, with no clear D. Germline V gives CDR1 DFQATT, CDR2 SNEGSKA (reference sequence). The length of the CDR3 is 13 residues. The germline V and J ends were trimmed by 6 bases and 6 bases, with 15 bases remaining between them. CDR3 protein: CSAYIPRGNEQFF. The DNA of the CDR3 is TGCAGTGCCTATATACCTAGAGGCAATGAGCAGTTCTTC.

This clonotype has more than one count but fewer than ten. V is TRBV7-2 and J is TRBJ2-1; the match to TRBD2 covers 8 bases. In germline, CDR1 is SGHTA, CDR2 FQGNSA. The CDR3 length is 12 residues. Trimming cost V 1 base and J 16 bases; bases outside gene matches: 6. CDR3 DNA: TGTGCCAGCAGCTTAGATGGGACTAGTTTCTTCTTC. This translates into CASSLDGTSFFF.